A single sample is the source of the 22 T cell receptor beta chains below, sequenced in a study of blood T cells in healthy people across ages (dated by TCRdb to about 2015). The protocol used for the library was 5' RACE. Sequencing instrument: Illumina HiSeq 2500. A second PCR of about 6 to 11 cycles was performed with a sample-barcoded 5' primer and a J-beta primer mix. The public sequencing data were trimmed at Q25 with fastp and processed into clonotypes with MiXCR by TCRdb, which kept only in-frame beta chains. Every entry covers one CDR3 protein and lists the most common genes and DNA from its rows. The sample table lists more than 700,000 distinct CDR3 sequences, about half of them with a count of one. Around 18% of the sample lies in the top ten. What was sequenced was blood. The receptors stem from a man of 80 years or more in good health.

The chain recombines TRBV28 with TRBJ2-1; D gene ambiguous. CDR1 is MDHEN, CDR2 SYDVKM, per germline. CDR3 size: 14 residues. V dropped 6 bases and J dropped 6 bases, with 15 bases sitting between them. The chain's CDR3 is CASRKTSPANEQFF. The CDR3 DNA reads TGTGCCAGCAGGAAGACCTCACCAGCCAATGAGCAGTTCTTC.

CDR3: CSAPSRADTQYF. The CDR3, as DNA: TGCAGTGCACCGAGCCGGGCGGATACGCAGTATTTT. The chain recombines TRBV20-1 with TRBJ2-3; D is unresolved. Trimming removed 6 bases from V and 6 bases from J, with 13 bases in between. Germline-derived CDR1 and CDR2 are DFQATT and SNEGSKA (reference sequence). The CDR3 loop spans 12 amino acids.

This clonotype was seen a handful of times. This chain connects TRBV5-1 to TRBJ2-1; no clear D gene. Per the germline V gene, CDR1 is SGHRS and CDR2 is YFSETQ. V was shortened by 0 bases and J by 4 bases, with 8 bases between the two germline ends. The CDR3 is 14 residues long. CDR3 nucleotides: TGCGCCAGCAGCTTGGAACAGCCTTACAATGAGCAGTTCTTC. This encodes CASSLEQPYNEQFF.

The chain couples TRBV4-2 to TRBJ2-7; 10 bases map to TRBD1. CDR1 LGHNA and CDR2 YNFKEQ come from the germline V gene. The CDR3 length is 15 residues. The V segment lost 3 bases and the J segment 4 bases; nucleotides outside the gene matches: 6. The CDR3 here is CASSQGRTGGYEQYF. The CDR3 coding sequence is TGTGCCAGCAGCCAGGGTCGGACAGGGGGGTACGAGCAGTACTTC.

This clonotype was picked up many times. This sequence joins TRBV29-1 and TRBJ2-5; D tentatively fits TRBD1 or TRBD2 (6 bases each). Germline V lookup: CDR1 SQVTM, CDR2 ANQGSEA. The germline V and J ends were trimmed by 1 base and 2 bases, with 17 bases remaining between them. The CDR3 is 16 residues long. For the CDR3, the DNA is TGCAGCGTTGAAGTTTTAGGGGGAGGTGCACAAGAGACCCAGTACTTC. Translation: CSVEVLGGGAQETQYF.

The V and J genes are TRBV5-1 and TRBJ2-3; 10 positions agree with TRBD1. This CDR3 is 14 amino acids long. Germline V gives CDR1 SGHRS, CDR2 YFSETQ. V shed 6 bases and J 0 bases; nucleotides not matched to a gene: 1. The CDR3 DNA reads as TGCGCCAGCAAGGGACAGGGGAGCACAGATACGCAGTATTTT. This translates into CASKGQGSTDTQYF.

The rearrangement joins TRBV4-3 to TRBJ2-3; TRBD2 matches 7 bases. The CDR3 runs to 15 residues. V lost 4 bases and J lost 5; bases outside the gene matches: 9. Germline V gene sequence: CDR1 LGHNA, CDR2 YSLEER. Here the CDR3 reads CASSPGLGEGDTQYF. Written as DNA, the CDR3 is TGCGCCAGCAGCCCAGGACTAGGGGAGGGAGATACGCAGTATTTT.

This rearrangement joins TRBV27 to TRBJ2-5; unclear D gene. The CDR3 totals 16 residues. The germline CDR1 and CDR2 sequences are MNHEY and SMNVEV (reference sequence). V was shortened by 2 bases and J by 5 bases, with 18 bases between the two germline ends. CDR3 sequence reads: CASSLVPPEAQETQYF. As DNA, the CDR3 is TGTGCCAGCAGTTTAGTACCACCTGAAGCCCAGGAGACCCAGTACTTC.

The chain employs TRBV7-9 and TRBJ2-5; TRBD2 matches 9 bases. Germline CDR1 is SEHNR and CDR2 is FQNEAQ (reference sequence). With 3 bases clipped from V and 2 bases from J, the junction kept 7 bases outside the gene matches. The CDR3 contains 16 residues. This chain's CDR3 is CASSFGSGSPQETQYF. The CDR3 DNA reads as TGTGCCAGCAGCTTTGGTAGCGGGAGCCCTCAAGAGACCCAGTACTTC.

In its sample, this clonotype was seen many times. The chain has TRBV15 and TRBJ2-7; D ambiguous. This CDR3 is built from 13 residues. The germline V and J ends were trimmed by 1 base and 3 bases, with 7 bases remaining between them. The germline V gene has CDR1 LNHNV and CDR2 YYDKDF (reference sequence). The CDR3, as DNA: TGTGCCACCAGCAGAGGGACGTACTACGAGCAGTACTTC. Protein product: CATSRGTYYEQYF.

This sequence joins TRBV12-5 and TRBJ2-6, with a possible D match to TRBD1 (6 bases). Germline CDR1 LGHNT, CDR2 FRNRAP. Trimming cost V 5 bases and J 0 bases, with 11 bases left between them. The CDR3 consists of 16 residues. The CDR3 spells CASGNTGTSGANVLTF. The CDR3 nucleotides read TGTGCTAGTGGTAACACAGGGACCTCTGGGGCCAACGTCCTGACTTTC.

This chain uses TRBV20-1 with TRBJ2-3; 10 bases are a match to TRBD2. After removal of 1 base from V and 4 bases from J, the junction contained 5 bases not matched to a gene. The CDR3 is made up of 15 amino acids. Germline V CDR1 and CDR2: DFQATT, SNEGSKA (reference sequence). CDR3: CSARVGTSVSDTQYF. The CDR3 DNA follows: TGCAGTGCTAGAGTCGGGACTAGCGTCTCAGATACGCAGTATTTT.

This sequence joins TRBV9 and TRBJ2-3, with a weak D call TRBD2 (6 bases). The V end lost 0 bases, the J end lost 0 bases, and 14 bases lay between the germline ends. This CDR3 region has 17 residues. Germline V CDR1 and CDR2: SGDLS, YYNGEE. The CDR3 loop reads CASSVGGSGPSTDTQYF. Here the CDR3 DNA reads TGTGCCAGCAGCGTAGGTGGTAGCGGCCCTAGCACAGATACGCAGTATTTT.

The chain employs TRBV7-6 and TRBJ2-3; 7 positions agree with TRBD2. CDR1 and CDR2 from the germline V gene are SGHVS and FNYEAQ. This CDR3 is 15 amino acids long. The V and J ends lost 1 base and 6 bases, in that order; junction bases with no gene match: 7. CDR3 residues: CASSLEPAGRDTQYF. CDR3 DNA sequence: TGTGCCAGCAGCTTAGAGCCAGCGGGAAGGGATACGCAGTATTTT.

This clonotype has at least ten counts. This rearrangement joins TRBV27 to TRBJ2-5; D might be TRBD2 (6 bases). Germline CDR1 is MNHEY and CDR2 is SMNVEV (reference sequence). Trimming pared 10 bases from V and 5 bases from J, leaving 17 bases between. The CDR3 length is 13 residues. The CDR3 loop is CATRAGGWETQYF. The CDR3 bases are TGTGCCACCAGGGCTGGGGGGTGGGAGACCCAGTACTTC.

As to this clonotype: One end of the junction fails to match germline, which may point to a read error. The chain joins TRBV7-9 to TRBJ2-1; 9 nucleotides agree with TRBD2. Germline V gives CDR1 SEHNR, CDR2 FQNEAQ (reference sequence). This CDR3 contains 16 residues. The CDR3 DNA reads as TGTGCCAGCAGCTATTCCGGGGTAGCGGGAGCCAATGAGCGGTTCTTC. It is translated as CASSYSGVAGANERFF.

The chain has TRBV4-1 and TRBJ1-2; 8 bases are a match to TRBD1. CDR1 MGHRA and CDR2 YSYEKL come from the germline V gene. The V and J ends lost 4 bases and 6 bases, in that order; junction bases with no gene match: 4. The CDR3 is made up of 13 amino acids. As DNA, the CDR3 is TGCGCCAGCAGCCGGGAGACAGGGGATGGCTACACCTTC. It is translated as CASSRETGDGYTF.

This clonotype showed up just a few times. The gene calls are TRBV5-1 and TRBJ2-5; maybe TRBD1 (6 bases). The germline V gene has CDR1 SGHRS and CDR2 YFSETQ. V was clipped by 5 bases and J by 5 bases, with 13 bases between them. The CDR3 runs 13 residues. The CDR3 nucleotides are TGCGCCAGCAGGGCTATCAGGGGTGAGACCCAGTACTTC. Encoded protein: CASRAIRGETQYF.

This clonotype was seen many times. The V and J genes are TRBV10-3 and TRBJ2-7; D is unresolved. Trimming left V 0 bases short and J 6 bases short, with 15 bases between. The CDR3 covers 15 residues. CDR1 ENHRY and CDR2 SYGVKD come from the germline V gene. The CDR3 sequence: CAISESDPRESEQYF. CDR3 bases: TGTGCCATCAGTGAGTCGGACCCCCGTGAAAGCGAGCAGTACTTC.

This chain uses TRBV6-5 with TRBJ1-2, with TRBD1 identical over 7 bases. CDR3 size: 13 residues. The germline CDR1 and CDR2 sequences are MNHEY and SVGAGI. J gave up 3 bases and V 6 bases, and 4 bases lay outside the gene matches. The CDR3 loop is CASRQGQYYGYTF. The CDR3 DNA reads TGTGCCAGCAGACAGGGACAGTACTATGGCTACACCTTC.

The rearrangement links TRBV27 to TRBJ1-2; 10 bases are shared with TRBD1. CDR1 and CDR2 from the germline V gene are MNHEY and SMNVEV (reference sequence). The CDR3 length is 13 residues. After removal of 5 bases from V and 8 bases from J, the junction contained 5 bases not matched to a gene. The CDR3 sequence is CASSEGQGLGYTF. The CDR3 DNA reads TGTGCCAGCAGTGAGGGACAGGGGCTCGGCTACACCTTC.

CDR3 sequence reads: CASSSQPGQPYNEQFF. The CDR3, as DNA: TGTGCCAGCAGTTCACAACCGGGACAGCCCTACAATGAGCAGTTCTTC. The genes are TRBV27 and TRBJ2-1; 7 bases match TRBD1. Trimming cost V 4 bases and J 2 bases; bases outside gene matches: 8. Germline values: CDR1 MNHEY, CDR2 SMNVEV (reference sequence). CDR3 size: 16 residues.